Ten or more counts support the clone carrying this TCR beta chain. The CDR3 runs to 15 residues. Germline loops: CDR1 SNHLY, CDR2 FYNNEI. V lost 6 bases and J lost 4; bases outside the gene matches: 7. The data derive from a study of T cells in Graves' hyperthyroidism and ophthalmopathy. Study in general: Any treatment followed the collection of peripheral blood at initial diagnosis.

Individuals with ophthalmopathy presented a Clinical Activity Score of at least 3, a NOSPECS grade of at least 4 and a duration under 3 months. Amplification of TCR beta CDR3 regions was performed using RNA transcripts as template. HTBI primers were used for first-round RT-PCR of the TCR CDR3. TCRdb processed the multiplex PCR reads anew with MiXCR; each CDR3 protein has one entry. The data show about 290,000 distinct CDR3 sequences, about a sixth seen once. The J gene is TRBJ1-4, the V gene TRBV2; 8 bases are a match to TRBD1. Material for sequencing was blood. The sequence was collected from a woman in her sixties with Graves' ophthalmopathy. The CDR3 bases are TGTGCCAGCAGAAGACAGGGGAGCTATAATGAAAAACTGTTTTTT. It yields the protein CASRRQGSYNEKLFF.